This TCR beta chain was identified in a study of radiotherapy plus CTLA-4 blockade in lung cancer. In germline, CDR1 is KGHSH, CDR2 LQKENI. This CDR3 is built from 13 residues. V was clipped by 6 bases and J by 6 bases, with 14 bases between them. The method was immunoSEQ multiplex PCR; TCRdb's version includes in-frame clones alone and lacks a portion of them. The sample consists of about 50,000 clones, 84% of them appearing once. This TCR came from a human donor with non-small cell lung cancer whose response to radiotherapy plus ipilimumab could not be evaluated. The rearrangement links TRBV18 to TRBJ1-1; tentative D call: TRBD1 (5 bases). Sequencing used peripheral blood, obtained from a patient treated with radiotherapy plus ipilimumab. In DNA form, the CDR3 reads TGTGCCAGCTCCCAGGGCACAGTGGCTGAAGCTTTCTTT. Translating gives CASSQGTVAEAFF. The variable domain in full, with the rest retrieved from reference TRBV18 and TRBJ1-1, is NAGVMQNPRHLVRRRGQEARLRCSPMKGHSHVYWYRQLPEEGLKFMVYLQKENIIDESGMPKERFSAEFPKEGPSILRIQQVVRGDSAAYFCASSQGTVAEAFFGQGTRLTVV.